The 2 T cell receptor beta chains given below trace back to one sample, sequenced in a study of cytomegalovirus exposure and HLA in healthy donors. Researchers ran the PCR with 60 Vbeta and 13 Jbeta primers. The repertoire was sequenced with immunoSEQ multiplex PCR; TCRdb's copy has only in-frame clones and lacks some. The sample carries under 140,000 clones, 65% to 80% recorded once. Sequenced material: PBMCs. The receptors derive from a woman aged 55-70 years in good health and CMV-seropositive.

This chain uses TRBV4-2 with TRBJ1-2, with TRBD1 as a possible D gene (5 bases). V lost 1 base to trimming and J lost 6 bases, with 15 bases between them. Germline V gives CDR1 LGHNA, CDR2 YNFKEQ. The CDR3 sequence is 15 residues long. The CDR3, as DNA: TGTGCCAGCAGCCAAGTGCCGGGGGGATTGCATGGCTACACCTTC. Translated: CASSQVPGGLHGYTF.

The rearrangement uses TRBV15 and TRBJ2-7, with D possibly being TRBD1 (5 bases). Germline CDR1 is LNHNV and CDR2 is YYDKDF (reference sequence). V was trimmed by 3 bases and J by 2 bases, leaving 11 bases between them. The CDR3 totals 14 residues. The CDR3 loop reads CATSRPGLPYEQYF. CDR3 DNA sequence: TGTGCCACCAGCAGGCCAGGGCTGCCCTACGAGCAGTACTTC.